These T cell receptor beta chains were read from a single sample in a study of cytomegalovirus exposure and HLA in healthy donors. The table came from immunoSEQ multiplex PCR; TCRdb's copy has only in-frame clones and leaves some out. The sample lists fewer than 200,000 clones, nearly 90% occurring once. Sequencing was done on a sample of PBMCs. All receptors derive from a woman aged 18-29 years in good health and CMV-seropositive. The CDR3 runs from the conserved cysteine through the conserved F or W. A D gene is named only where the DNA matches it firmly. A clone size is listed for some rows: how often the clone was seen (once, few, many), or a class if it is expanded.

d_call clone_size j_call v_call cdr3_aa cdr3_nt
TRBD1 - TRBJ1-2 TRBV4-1 CASGGDRGGVNYGYTF TGCGCCAGCGGGGGGGACAGGGGAGGGGTAAACTATGGCTACACCTTC
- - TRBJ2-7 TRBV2 CASSWGGARDEQYF TGTGCCAGCTCATGGGGGGGGGCGAGAGACGAGCAGTACTTC
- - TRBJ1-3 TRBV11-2 CASSWIGRVTSGNTIYF TGTGCCAGCAGCTGGATTGGGCGGGTTACTTCTGGAAACACCATATATTTT
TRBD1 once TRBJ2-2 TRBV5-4 CASSSPGTGRDTGELFF TGTGCCAGCAGCTCCCCGGGGACAGGCAGGGACACCGGGGAGCTGTTTTTT
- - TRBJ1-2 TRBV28 CASSQQAEGYTF TGTGCCAGCAGTCAACAGGCGGAGGGCTACACCTTC
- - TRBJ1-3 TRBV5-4 CASSRDRPASGNTIYF TGTGCCAGCAGCCGTGACAGGCCTGCCTCTGGAAACACCATATATTTT
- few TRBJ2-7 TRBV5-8 CASSTRPGGPSF TGTGCCAGCAGCACACGCCCCGGGGGACCATCCTTC
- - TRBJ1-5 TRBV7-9 CASSPRENQPQHF TGTGCCAGCAGCCCCCGGGAGAATCAGCCCCAGCATTTT
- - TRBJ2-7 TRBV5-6 CASSPGPSYEQYF TGTGCCAGCAGCCCGGGTCCATCCTACGAGCAGTACTTC
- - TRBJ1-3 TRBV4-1 CASSQVAVSGNTIYF TGCGCCAGCAGCCAAGTGGCGGTCTCTGGAAACACCATATATTTT
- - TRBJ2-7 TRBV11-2 CASSLEVSVVYEQYF TGTGCCAGCAGCTTAGAGGTTAGCGTGGTCTACGAGCAGTACTTC
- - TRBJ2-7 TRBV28 CASRAGTPSYEQYF TGTGCCAGCAGAGCCGGGACTCCGTCCTACGAGCAGTACTTC
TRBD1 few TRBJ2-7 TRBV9 CASSVRDRPYEQYF TGTGCCAGCAGCGTGCGGGACAGGCCCTACGAGCAGTACTTC
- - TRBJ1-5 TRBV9 CASSGGGSAQPQHF TGTGCCAGCAGCGGGGGAGGGTCGGCACAGCCCCAGCATTTT
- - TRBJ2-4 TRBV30 CAWSARENIQYF TGTGCCTGGAGCGCACGAGAAAACATTCAGTACTTC
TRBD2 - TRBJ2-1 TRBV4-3 CASSQGLAGLGDEQFF TGCGCCAGCAGCCAAGGACTAGCGGGACTTGGTGATGAGCAGTTCTTC
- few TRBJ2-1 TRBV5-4 CASSLVLVPNEQFF TGTGCCAGCAGCTTGGTTTTAGTCCCCAATGAGCAGTTCTTC
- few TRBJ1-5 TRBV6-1 CASRPTESQPQHF TGTGCCAGCAGGCCGACAGAGAGTCAGCCCCAGCATTTT
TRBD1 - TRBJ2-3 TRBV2 CASSLQGISTDTQYF TGTGCCAGCAGTTTACAGGGGATTAGCACAGATACGCAGTATTTT
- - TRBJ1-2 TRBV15 CATSRGSVGGANYGYTF TGTGCCACCAGCAGAGGGTCGGTGGGAGGAGCAAACTATGGCTACACCTTC
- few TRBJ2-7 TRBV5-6 CASSPGIAEQYF TGTGCCAGCAGCCCCGGGATAGCGGAGCAGTACTTC
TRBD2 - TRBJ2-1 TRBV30 CAWSPDNTGGEQFF TGTGCCTGGAGTCCTGATAACACGGGGGGTGAGCAGTTCTTC
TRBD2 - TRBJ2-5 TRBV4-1 CASSHPGLAGGPDQETQYF TGCGCCAGCAGCCATCCGGGACTAGCGGGGGGCCCTGACCAAGAGACCCAGTACTTC